These 10 T cell receptor beta chains share one sample of origin, sequenced in a study of shared clonotypes between healthy human individuals. Assay used: immunoSEQ multiplex PCR; TCRdb lists only in-frame clones, some missing. The table has more than 450,000 clones, approximately 79% seen once. Sequencing used PBMCs. These receptors all stem from a middle-aged woman in good health. Some clones in this sample may be carry-over from other donors' samples.

Of note for this clone: Other DNA sequences in the same sample also yield this CDR3. The chain employs TRBV5-6 and TRBJ2-1; 13 bases map to TRBD2. V lost 0 bases to trimming and J lost 0 bases; unmatched junction nucleotides: 3. Germline assignment: CDR1 SGHDT and CDR2 YYEEEE. The CDR3 totals 18 residues. CDR3 in amino acids: CASSLGLAGGYSYNEQFF. CDR3 DNA sequence: TGTGCCAGCAGCTTGGGACTAGCGGGAGGATACTCCTACAATGAGCAGTTCTTC. The full variable domain, with the rest looked up from reference TRBV5-6 and TRBJ2-1, is DAGVTQSPTHLIKTRGQQVTLRCSPKSGHDTVSWYQQALGQGPQFIFQYYEEEERQRGNFPDRFSGHQFPNYSSELNVNALLLGDSALYLCASSLGLAGGYSYNEQFFGPGTRLTVL.

The chain links TRBV6-7 to TRBJ1-2, with a weak D call TRBD1 (6 bases). TRBV6-7 is identified as an open reading frame with a role that is uncertain. V lost 0 bases to trimming and J lost 4 bases, with 18 bases between them. The CDR3 length is 17 residues. The CDR3 DNA reads TGTGCCAGCAGTTACTCGATTATATTGGACAGTCTCTATGGCTACACCTTC. Protein sequence: CASSYSIILDSLYGYTF.

Details on this clone: Within the sample, other DNA sequences also encode this same CDR3. The rearrangement joins TRBV9 to TRBJ2-3, with 7 bases matching TRBD2. V lost 0 bases, J lost 1 base, and 2 bases stayed unmatched. CDR3 length: 15 amino acids. Germline loops: CDR1 SGDLS, CDR2 YYNGEE. The chain's CDR3 is CASSVVAGGTDTQYF. DNA of the CDR3: TGTGCCAGCAGCGTAGTTGCGGGAGGCACAGATACGCAGTATTTT.

The genes are TRBV5-1 and TRBJ1-2, with D maybe TRBD1 (5 bases). In germline, CDR1 is SGHRS, CDR2 YFSETQ. The CDR3 is made up of 13 amino acids. Between the trimmed V and J ends, which lost 2 bases and 3 bases, there was a span of 8 bases. CDR3 sequence (DNA): TGCGCCAGCAGCTTTTCCAGGGACTATGGCTACACCTTC. This gives the protein CASSFSRDYGYTF.

This clone was detected many times. The chain is built from TRBV27 and TRBJ2-5; 10 bases are shared with TRBD1. CDR1 is MNHEY and CDR2 is SMNVEV in the germline V gene (reference sequence). The CDR3 consists of 20 residues. V was pared by 6 bases and J by 4 bases, with 23 bases of the junction left unmatched. CDR3 sequence: CASSLGWGKTGGGFPETQYF. The CDR3 DNA reads as TGTGCCAGCAGCCTAGGATGGGGAAAGACAGGGGGCGGTTTCCCAGAGACCCAGTACTTC.

This clone was observed a single time. V is TRBV9 and J is TRBJ1-2; 11 bases are shared with TRBD1. The germline gives CDR1 SGDLS, CDR2 YYNGEE. The junction had 8 bases not matched to a gene; V was cut back by 0 bases and J by 4 bases. The CDR3 loop spans 17 amino acids. The DNA for the CDR3 is TGTGCCAGCAGCGTAGGTCGGGACAGGGGGGACCGCTATGGCTACACCTTC. Protein product: CASSVGRDRGDRYGYTF.

V is TRBV15 and J is TRBJ2-2, with D possibly matching TRBD1 (6 bases). The CDR3 extends over 14 amino acids. V lost 3 bases, J lost 5 bases, and 10 bases lay in between. In germline, CDR1 is LNHNV, CDR2 YYDKDF (reference sequence). CDR3 bases: TGTGCCACCAGCAGGGCACAGGGAACCGGGGAGCTGTTTTTT. Translating gives CATSRAQGTGELFF.

This chain links TRBV9 with TRBJ1-4; TRBD1 matches 7 bases. CDR3 size: 14 residues. Germline trimming cut 1 base from V and 8 bases from J; bases unmatched to any gene: 5. CDR1 SGDLS and CDR2 YYNGEE come from the germline V gene. The CDR3, as DNA: TGTGCCAGCAGCGTAAATAAACAGGGGGAAAAACTGTTTTTT. Translating gives CASSVNKQGEKLFF.

The chain recombines TRBV19 with TRBJ2-1; D unresolved. CDR1 is LNHDA, CDR2 SQIVND, per germline (reference sequence). Trimming pared 3 bases from V and 4 bases from J, leaving 13 bases between. The CDR3 spans 15 residues. The DNA for the CDR3 is TGTGCCAGTAGTATGAACTCGCTGGGGTACAATGAGCAGTTCTTC. Protein: CASSMNSLGYNEQFF.

This clone was recorded a few times. The chain employs TRBV7-2 and TRBJ2-1; 7 bases are a match to TRBD2. The CDR3 is 13 residues long. Germline CDR1 and CDR2: SGHTA and FQGNSA. Trimming at V came to 1 base and at J to 13 bases, leaving 7 bases not matched to a gene. CDR3 bases: TGTGCCAGCAGCTTAGGTTTGCGGGAGCGTCAGTTCTTC. Translating it yields CASSLGLRERQFF.